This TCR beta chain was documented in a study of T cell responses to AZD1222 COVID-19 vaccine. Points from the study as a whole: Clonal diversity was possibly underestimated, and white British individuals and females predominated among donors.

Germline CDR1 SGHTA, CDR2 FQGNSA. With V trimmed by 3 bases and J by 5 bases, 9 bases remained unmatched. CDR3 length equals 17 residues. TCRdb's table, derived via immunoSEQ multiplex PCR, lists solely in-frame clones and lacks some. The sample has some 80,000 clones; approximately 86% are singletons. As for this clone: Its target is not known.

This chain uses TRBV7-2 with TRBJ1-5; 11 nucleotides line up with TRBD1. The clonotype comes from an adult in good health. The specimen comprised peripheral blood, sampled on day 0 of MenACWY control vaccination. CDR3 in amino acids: CASSFPLGTGGDQPQHF. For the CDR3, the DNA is TGTGCCAGCAGCTTCCCACTAGGGACAGGGGGGGATCAGCCCCAGCATTTT.